The clone carrying this T cell receptor (gamma chain) was seen only a few times. TCRdb reanalyzed the RT-PCR reads using CATT. Of some 1,700 gamma-chain clones in the sample, about 20% were seen once. This sample was included in a study of gamma-delta T cells after stem cell transplantation. J lost 7 bases, V lost 0 bases, and 6 bases had no gene match. The CDR3 has 13 residues. Germline-derived CDR1 and CDR2 are VINAFY and YDVSNSKD. The TCR comes from a human donor. It is not recorded whose cells these are; they may come from a transplant donor. The chain recombines TRGV5 with TRGJ1 or TRGJ2. Input material: gamma-delta T cells. The CDR3: CATWDRLGYKKLF. In DNA form, the CDR3 reads TGTGCCACCTGGGACAGGTTAGGGTATAAGAAACTCTTT.